The 8 T cell receptor beta chains below all came from one sample that was sequenced in a study of shared clonotypes between healthy human individuals. It was CD45RO-negative cells, positively selected for CCR7, that made up naive CD8 cells, with terminally differentiated effector memory CD45RA+ cells excluded. Libraries were prepared by immunoSEQ multiplex PCR; TCRdb keeps only in-frame clonotypes and omits some of them. The table records millions of clones, about 93% of them present only once. Sequencing was done on a sample of naive CD8+ T cells from PBMCs. These receptors all stem from a man between 18 and 35 years old in good health. Some clones in this sample may be carry-over from other donors' samples.

The V call is TRBV10-2, the J call TRBJ2-2; TRBD1 is a possible D gene (6 bases). Trimming removed 9 bases from V and 4 bases from J, with 12 bases in between. Germline CDR1 and CDR2: WSHSY and SAAADI. The CDR3 covers 13 residues. The CDR3: CASQQGFTGELFF. CDR3 DNA sequence: TGCGCCAGTCAACAGGGTTTCACCGGGGAGCTGTTTTTT.

V and J are TRBV2 and TRBJ2-5; TRBD2 aligns across 7 bases. Germline-derived CDR1 and CDR2 are SNHLY and FYNNEI. This CDR3 is 17 amino acids long. V trimming: 1 base; J trimming: 0 bases; junction bases outside the gene matches: 8. The CDR3 coding sequence is TGTGCCAGCAGTGAAGAGTCTAGCGGTGGGAACCAAGAGACCCAGTACTTC. Its translation is CASSEESSGGNQETQYF.

This chain uses TRBV11-2 with TRBJ2-1, with TRBD2 matching 8 bases. This CDR3 has 18 amino acids. The V and J ends lost 0 bases and 3 bases, in that order; junction bases with no gene match: 10. Germline V gives CDR1 SGHAT, CDR2 FQNNGV. The CDR3 is CASSLDLLASGFYNEQFF. CDR3 nucleotide sequence: TGTGCCAGCAGCTTAGATCTTTTGGCTAGCGGGTTCTACAATGAGCAGTTCTTC.

The chain carries TRBV11-2 and TRBJ2-5, with TRBD2 matching 8 bases. The CDR3 covers 15 residues. Germline V gene lookup returns CDR1 SGHAT and CDR2 FQNNGV. The junction had 6 bases not matched to a gene; V was cut back by 1 base and J by 5 bases. The DNA for the CDR3 is TGTGCCAGCAGCTTAGCGGCGGGGGGAAGGGAGACCCAGTACTTC. This encodes CASSLAAGGRETQYF.

The rearrangement joins TRBV25-1 to TRBJ2-3; maybe TRBD1 (6 bases). The CDR3 spans 14 residues. Trimming took off 3 bases at V and 6 bases at J, with 13 bases between the two ends. Germline V CDR1 and CDR2: MGHDK, SYGVNS. CDR3 sequence reads: CASSDGGRFDTQYF. The CDR3 DNA is TGTGCCAGCAGTGATGGGGGCCGTTTTGATACGCAGTATTTT. Full variable domain (rest looked up from reference TRBV25-1 and TRBJ2-3): EADIYQTPRYLVIGTGKKITLECSQTMGHDKMYWYQQDPGMELHLIHYSYGVNSTEKGDLSSESTVSRIRTEHFPLTLESARPSHTSQYLCASSDGGRFDTQYFGPGTRLTVL.

This clone was counted a few times. The chain employs TRBV7-9 and TRBJ1-2; 11 bases are a match to TRBD1. Germline V gives CDR1 SEHNR, CDR2 FQNEAQ (reference sequence). CDR3 size: 13 residues. Trimming at V came to 3 bases and at J to 7 bases, leaving 1 base not matched to a gene. This CDR3 reads CASSFGTGGGYTF. In nucleotides, the CDR3 is TGTGCCAGCAGCTTCGGGACAGGGGGTGGCTACACCTTC. The full variable domain, in which reference TRBV7-9 and TRBJ1-2 provide the parts outside the CDR3, is DTGVSQNPRHKITKRGQNVTFRCDPISEHNRLYWYRQTLGQGPEFLTYFQNEAQLEKSRLLSDRFSAERPKGSFSTLEIQRTEQGDSAMYLCASSFGTGGGYTFGSGTRLTVV.

The chain links TRBV6-4 to TRBJ2-1, with 8 bases lining up with TRBD2. CDR3 size: 15 residues. After removal of 2 bases from V and 2 bases from J, the junction contained 2 bases not matched to a gene. The germline V gene encodes CDR1 MRHNA and CDR2 SNTAGT. The CDR3 DNA follows: TGTGCCAGCAGTGACGTAGCGGGGCCCTACAATGAGCAGTTCTTC. Translated: CASSDVAGPYNEQFF.

V and J are TRBV29-1 and TRBJ1-1, with 7 bases matching TRBD1. With V trimmed by 4 bases and J by 2 bases, 7 bases remained unmatched. There are 14 residues in the CDR3. Looked up from germline, CDR1 is SQVTM and CDR2 is ANQGSEA. Here the CDR3 reads CSVVTGAGNTEAFF. In DNA form, the CDR3 reads TGCAGCGTTGTTACAGGGGCGGGAAACACTGAAGCTTTCTTT.